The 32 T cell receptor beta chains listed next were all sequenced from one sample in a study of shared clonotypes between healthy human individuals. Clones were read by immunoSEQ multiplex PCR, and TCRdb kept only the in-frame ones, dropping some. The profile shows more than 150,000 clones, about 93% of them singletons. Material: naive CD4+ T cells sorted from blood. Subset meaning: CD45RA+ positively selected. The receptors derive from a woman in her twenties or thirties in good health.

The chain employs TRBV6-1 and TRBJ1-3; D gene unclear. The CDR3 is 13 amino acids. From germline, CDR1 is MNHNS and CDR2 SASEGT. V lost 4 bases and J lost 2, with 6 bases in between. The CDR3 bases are TGTGCCAGCAGTGGTACGGCTGGAAACACCATATATTTT. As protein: CASSGTAGNTIYF.

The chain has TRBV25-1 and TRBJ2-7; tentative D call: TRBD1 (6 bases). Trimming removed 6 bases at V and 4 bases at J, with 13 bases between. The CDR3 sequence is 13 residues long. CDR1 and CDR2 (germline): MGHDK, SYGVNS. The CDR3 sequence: CASRVQGRYEQYF. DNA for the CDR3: TGTGCCAGCAGGGTACAGGGAAGATACGAGCAGTACTTC.

The DNA for the CDR3 is TGTGCCAGCAGCCTCGGTTTGGGCGGGGAGCTGTTTTTT. Its protein product is CASSLGLGGELFF. The chain is built from TRBV5-6 and TRBJ2-2, with no clear D. This CDR3 has 13 amino acids. Germline assignment: CDR1 SGHDT and CDR2 YYEEEE. V dropped 4 bases and J dropped 7 bases, with 11 bases sitting between them.

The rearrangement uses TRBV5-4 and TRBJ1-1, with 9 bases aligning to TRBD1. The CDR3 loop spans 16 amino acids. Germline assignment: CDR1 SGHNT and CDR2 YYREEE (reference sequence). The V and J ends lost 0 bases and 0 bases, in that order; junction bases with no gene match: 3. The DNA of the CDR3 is TGTGCCAGCAGCTTGGAAACAGGGGGCGTGAACACTGAAGCTTTCTTT. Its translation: CASSLETGGVNTEAFF.

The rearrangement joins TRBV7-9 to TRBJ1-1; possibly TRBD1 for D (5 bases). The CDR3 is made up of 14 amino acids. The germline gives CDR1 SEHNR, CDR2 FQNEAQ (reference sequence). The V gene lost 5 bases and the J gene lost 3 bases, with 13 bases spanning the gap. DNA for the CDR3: TGTGCCAGCAGCACGGACATAGTTTACACTGAAGCTTTCTTT. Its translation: CASSTDIVYTEAFF. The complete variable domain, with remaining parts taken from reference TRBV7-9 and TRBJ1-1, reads DTGVSQNPRHKITKRGQNVTFRCDPISEHNRLYWYRQTLGQGPEFLTYFQNEAQLEKSRLLSDRFSAERPKGSFSTLEIQRTEQGDSAMYLCASSTDIVYTEAFFGQGTRLTVV.

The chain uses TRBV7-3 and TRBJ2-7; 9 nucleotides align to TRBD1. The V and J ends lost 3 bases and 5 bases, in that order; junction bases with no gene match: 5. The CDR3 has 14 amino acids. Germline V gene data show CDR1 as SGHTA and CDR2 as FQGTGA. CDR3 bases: TGTGCCAGCAGCTTCGTGGGGGACAGGGACGAGCAGTACTTC. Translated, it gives CASSFVGDRDEQYF.

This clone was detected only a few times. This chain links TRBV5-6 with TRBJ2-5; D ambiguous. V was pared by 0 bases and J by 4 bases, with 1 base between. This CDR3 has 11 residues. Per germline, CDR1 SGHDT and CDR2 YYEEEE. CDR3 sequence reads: CASSLAETQYF. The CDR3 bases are TGTGCCAGCAGCTTGGCAGAGACCCAGTACTTC.

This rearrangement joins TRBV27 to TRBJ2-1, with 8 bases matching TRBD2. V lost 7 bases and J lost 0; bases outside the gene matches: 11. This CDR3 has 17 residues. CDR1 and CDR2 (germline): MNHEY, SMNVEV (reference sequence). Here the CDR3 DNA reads TGTGCCAGCAACCACGGGGGGGGCGGGAGCTCCTACAATGAGCAGTTCTTC. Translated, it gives CASNHGGGGSSYNEQFF.

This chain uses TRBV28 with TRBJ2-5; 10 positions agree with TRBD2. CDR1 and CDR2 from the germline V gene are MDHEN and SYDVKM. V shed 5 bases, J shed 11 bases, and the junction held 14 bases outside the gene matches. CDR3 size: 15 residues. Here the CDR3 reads CASSAPASGRGEQYF. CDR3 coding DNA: TGTGCCAGCAGTGCCCCCGCCAGCGGGAGGGGTGAGCAGTACTTC.

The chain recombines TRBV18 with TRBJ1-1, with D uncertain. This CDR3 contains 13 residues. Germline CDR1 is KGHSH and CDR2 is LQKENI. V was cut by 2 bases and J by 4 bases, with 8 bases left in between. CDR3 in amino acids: CASSPYVGTEAFF. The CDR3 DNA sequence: TGTGCCAGCTCACCATACGTAGGCACTGAAGCTTTCTTT.

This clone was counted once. The CDR3 nucleotides are TGTGCCAGCAGCCCTACAGGGGACTATGGCTACACCTTC. It translates to CASSPTGDYGYTF. The chain employs TRBV6-6 and TRBJ1-2, with TRBD1 matching over 7 bases. CDR3 length: 13 residues. Germline V gives CDR1 MNHNY, CDR2 SVGAGI (reference sequence). Trimming at V came to 6 bases and at J to 3 bases, leaving 4 bases not matched to a gene.

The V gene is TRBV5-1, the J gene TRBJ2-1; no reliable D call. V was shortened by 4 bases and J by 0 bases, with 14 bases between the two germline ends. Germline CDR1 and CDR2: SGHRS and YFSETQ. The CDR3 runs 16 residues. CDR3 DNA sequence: TGCGCCAGCAGCCCAGGAGCAGCCGACTCCTACAATGAGCAGTTCTTC. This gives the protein CASSPGAADSYNEQFF.

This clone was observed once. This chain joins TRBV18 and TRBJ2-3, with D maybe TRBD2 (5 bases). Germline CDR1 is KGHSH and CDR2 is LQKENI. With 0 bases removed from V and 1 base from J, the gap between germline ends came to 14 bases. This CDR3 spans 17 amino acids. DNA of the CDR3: TGTGCCAGCTCACCACCCCCGTTCAGCGGACGCACAGATACGCAGTATTTT. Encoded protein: CASSPPPFSGRTDTQYF.

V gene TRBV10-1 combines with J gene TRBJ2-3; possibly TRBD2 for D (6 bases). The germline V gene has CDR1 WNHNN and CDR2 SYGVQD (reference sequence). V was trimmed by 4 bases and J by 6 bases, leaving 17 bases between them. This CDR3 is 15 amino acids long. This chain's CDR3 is CASSGLVGAPDTQYF. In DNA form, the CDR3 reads TGCGCCAGCAGTGGACTAGTGGGAGCCCCCGATACGCAGTATTTT.

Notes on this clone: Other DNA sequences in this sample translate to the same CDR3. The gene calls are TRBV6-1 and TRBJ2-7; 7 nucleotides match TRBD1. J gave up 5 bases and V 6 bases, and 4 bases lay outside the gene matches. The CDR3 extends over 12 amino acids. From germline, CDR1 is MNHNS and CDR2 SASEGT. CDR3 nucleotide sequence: TGTGCCAGCAGCGCTACAGGGGACGAGCAGTACTTC. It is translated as CASSATGDEQYF.

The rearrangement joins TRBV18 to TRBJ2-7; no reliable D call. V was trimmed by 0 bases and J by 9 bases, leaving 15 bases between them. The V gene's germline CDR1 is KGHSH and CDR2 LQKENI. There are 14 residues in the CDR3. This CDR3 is CASSPPTASGWQYF. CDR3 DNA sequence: TGTGCCAGCTCACCACCTACTGCCTCAGGCTGGCAGTACTTC. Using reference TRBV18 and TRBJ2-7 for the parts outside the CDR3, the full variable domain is NAGVMQNPRHLVRRRGQEARLRCSPMKGHSHVYWYRQLPEEGLKFMVYLQKENIIDESGMPKERFSAEFPKEGPSILRIQQVVRGDSAAYFCASSPPTASGWQYFGPGTRLTVT.

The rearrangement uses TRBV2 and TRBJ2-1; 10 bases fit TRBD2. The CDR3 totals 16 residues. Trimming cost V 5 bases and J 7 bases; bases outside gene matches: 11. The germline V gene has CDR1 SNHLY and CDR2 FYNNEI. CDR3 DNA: TGTGCCAGCAGTTCAAAAGGACTAGCGGCCAGGAATGAGCAGTTCTTC. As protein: CASSSKGLAARNEQFF.

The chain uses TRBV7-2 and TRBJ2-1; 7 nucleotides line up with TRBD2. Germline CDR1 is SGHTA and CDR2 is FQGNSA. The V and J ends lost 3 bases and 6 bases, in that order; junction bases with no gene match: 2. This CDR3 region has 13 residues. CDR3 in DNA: TGTGCCAGCAGCTTTGCGGGGGTCAATGAGCAGTTCTTC. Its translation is CASSFAGVNEQFF.

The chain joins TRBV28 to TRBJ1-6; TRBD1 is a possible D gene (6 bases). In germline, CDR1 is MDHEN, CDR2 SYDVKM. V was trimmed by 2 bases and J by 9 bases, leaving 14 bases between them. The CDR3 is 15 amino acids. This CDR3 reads CASSLPPQGGSPLHF. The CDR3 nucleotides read TGTGCCAGCAGTTTACCTCCACAGGGTGGTTCACCCCTCCACTTT.

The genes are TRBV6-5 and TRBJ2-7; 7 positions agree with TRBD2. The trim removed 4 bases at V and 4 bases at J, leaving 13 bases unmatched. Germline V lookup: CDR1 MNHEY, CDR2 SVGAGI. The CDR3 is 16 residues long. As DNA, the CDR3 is TGTGCCAGCAGTTCGCTATCCGGGAGGACTATATACGAGCAGTACTTC. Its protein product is CASSSLSGRTIYEQYF.

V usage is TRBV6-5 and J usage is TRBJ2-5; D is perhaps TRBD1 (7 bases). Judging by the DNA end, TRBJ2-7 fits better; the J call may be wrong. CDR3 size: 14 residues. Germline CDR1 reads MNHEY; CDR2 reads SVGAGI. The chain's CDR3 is CASSGDSRGYEQYF. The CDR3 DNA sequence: TGTGCCAGCAGTGGGGACAGCCGGGGGTACGAGCAGTACTTC.

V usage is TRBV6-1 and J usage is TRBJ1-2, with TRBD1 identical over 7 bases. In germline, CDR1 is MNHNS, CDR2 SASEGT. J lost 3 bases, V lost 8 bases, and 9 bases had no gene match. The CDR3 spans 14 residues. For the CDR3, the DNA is TGTGCCAGCGAACAACAGGGGAATGACTATGGCTACACCTTC. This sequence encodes CASEQQGNDYGYTF.

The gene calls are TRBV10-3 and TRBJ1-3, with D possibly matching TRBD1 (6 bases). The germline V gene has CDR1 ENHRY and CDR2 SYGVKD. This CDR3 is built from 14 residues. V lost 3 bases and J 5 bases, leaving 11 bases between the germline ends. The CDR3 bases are TGTGCCATCAGTGACGGACAGTCTCGAAACACCATATATTTT. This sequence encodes CAISDGQSRNTIYF.

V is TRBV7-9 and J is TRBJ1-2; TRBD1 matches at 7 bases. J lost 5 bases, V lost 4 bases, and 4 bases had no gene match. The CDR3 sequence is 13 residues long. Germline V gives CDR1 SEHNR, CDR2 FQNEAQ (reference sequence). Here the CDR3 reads CASSWGQRYGYTF. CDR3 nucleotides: TGTGCCAGCAGCTGGGGACAGCGTTATGGCTACACCTTC. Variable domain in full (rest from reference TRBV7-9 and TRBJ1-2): DTGVSQNPRHKITKRGQNVTFRCDPISEHNRLYWYRQTLGQGPEFLTYFQNEAQLEKSRLLSDRFSAERPKGSFSTLEIQRTEQGDSAMYLCASSWGQRYGYTFGSGTRLTVV.

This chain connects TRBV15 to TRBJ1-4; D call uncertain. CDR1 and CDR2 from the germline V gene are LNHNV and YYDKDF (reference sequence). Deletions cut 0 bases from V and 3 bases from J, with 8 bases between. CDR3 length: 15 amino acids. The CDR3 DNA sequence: TGTGCCACCAGCAGAGAGAAAGGAGCTAATGAAAAACTGTTTTTT. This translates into CATSREKGANEKLFF.

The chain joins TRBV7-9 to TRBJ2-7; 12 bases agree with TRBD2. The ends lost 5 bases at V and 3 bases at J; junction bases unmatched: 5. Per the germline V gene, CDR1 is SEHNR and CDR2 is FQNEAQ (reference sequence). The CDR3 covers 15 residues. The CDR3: CASSTTSGSYYEQYF. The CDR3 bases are TGTGCCAGCAGCACGACTAGCGGGAGTTACTACGAGCAGTACTTC.

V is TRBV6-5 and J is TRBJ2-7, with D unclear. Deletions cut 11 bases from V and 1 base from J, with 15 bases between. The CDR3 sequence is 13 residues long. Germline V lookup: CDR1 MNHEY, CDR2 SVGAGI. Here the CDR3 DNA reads TGTGCCGGGCCGGTGGGCAGTTCCTACGAGCAGTACTTC. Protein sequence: CAGPVGSSYEQYF.

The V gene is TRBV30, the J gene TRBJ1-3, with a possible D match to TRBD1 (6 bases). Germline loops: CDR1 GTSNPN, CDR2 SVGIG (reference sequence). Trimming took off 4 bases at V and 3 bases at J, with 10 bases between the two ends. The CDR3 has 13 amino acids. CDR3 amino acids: CAWTVGGGNTIYF. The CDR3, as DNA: TGTGCCTGGACCGTAGGGGGTGGAAACACCATATATTTT.

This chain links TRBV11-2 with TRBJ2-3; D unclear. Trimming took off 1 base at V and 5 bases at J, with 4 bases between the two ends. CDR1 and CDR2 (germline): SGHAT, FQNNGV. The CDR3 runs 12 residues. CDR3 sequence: CASSLGEDTQYF. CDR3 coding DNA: TGTGCCAGCAGCTTAGGAGAAGATACGCAGTATTTT.

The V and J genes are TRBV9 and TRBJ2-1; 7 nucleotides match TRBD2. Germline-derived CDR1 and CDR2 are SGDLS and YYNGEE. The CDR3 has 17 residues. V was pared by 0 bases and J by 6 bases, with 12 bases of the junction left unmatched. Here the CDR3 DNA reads TGTGCCAGCAGCGTAGTTGAAGGACTAGGATCGGGCAATGAGCAGTTCTTC. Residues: CASSVVEGLGSGNEQFF.

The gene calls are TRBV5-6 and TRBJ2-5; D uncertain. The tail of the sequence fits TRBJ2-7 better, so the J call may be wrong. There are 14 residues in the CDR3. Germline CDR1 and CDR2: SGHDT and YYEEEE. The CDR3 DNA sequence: TGTGCCAGCAGCTTTTATGGGTTTGGCTACGAGCAGTACTTC. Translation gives CASSFYGFGYEQYF.

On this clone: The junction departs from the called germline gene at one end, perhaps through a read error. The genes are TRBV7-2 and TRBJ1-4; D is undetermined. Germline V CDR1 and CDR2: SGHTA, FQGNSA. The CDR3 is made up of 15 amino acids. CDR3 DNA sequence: TGTGCCAGCAGCCTAGCCCGTGGGGCTAATGAAAAACTGTTTTTT. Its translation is CASSLARGANEKLFF.